Here is one T cell receptor beta chain with its context. This entry belongs to a study of identical twins. TCRdb reanalysed the 5' RACE reads using MiXCR and keeps one entry per CDR3 protein. In the table there are hundreds of thousands of distinct CDR3 sequences, 20% to 25% of which are singletons. This CDR3 has 13 amino acids. The V gene's germline CDR1 is SQVTM and CDR2 ANQGSEA. Trimming took off 6 bases at V and 3 bases at J, with 12 bases between the two ends. Another study also made use of these data, one on T cells expressing NK-cell markers.

The TCR originated in a woman under 30 in good health. The chain carries TRBV29-1 and TRBJ1-5, with TRBD1 as a possible D gene (5 bases). Sequencing was performed on PBMCs. The DNA for the CDR3 is TGCAGCGTGGGGCAGGGAGCCAATCAGCCCCAGCATTTT. As protein: CSVGQGANQPQHF.